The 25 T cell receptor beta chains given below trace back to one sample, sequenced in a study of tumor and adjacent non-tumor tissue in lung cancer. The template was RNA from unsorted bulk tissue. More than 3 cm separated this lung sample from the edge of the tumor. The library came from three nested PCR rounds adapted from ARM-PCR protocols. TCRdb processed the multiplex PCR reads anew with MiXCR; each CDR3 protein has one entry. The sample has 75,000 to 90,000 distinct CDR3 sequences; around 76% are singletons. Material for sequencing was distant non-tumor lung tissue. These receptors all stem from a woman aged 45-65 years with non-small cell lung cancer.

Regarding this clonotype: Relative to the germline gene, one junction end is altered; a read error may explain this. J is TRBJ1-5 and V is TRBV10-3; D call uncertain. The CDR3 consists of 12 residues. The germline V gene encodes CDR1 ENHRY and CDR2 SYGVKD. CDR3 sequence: CAISDMNQPQRF. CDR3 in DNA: TGTGCCATCAGTGATATGAATCAGCCCCAGCGTTTT.

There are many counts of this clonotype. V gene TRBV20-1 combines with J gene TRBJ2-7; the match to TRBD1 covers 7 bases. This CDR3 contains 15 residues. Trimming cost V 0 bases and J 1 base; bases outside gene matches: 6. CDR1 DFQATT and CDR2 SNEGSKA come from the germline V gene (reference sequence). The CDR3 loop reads CSARDPGQSSYEQYF. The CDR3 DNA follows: TGCAGTGCTAGAGATCCGGGACAGTCTTCCTACGAGCAGTACTTC.

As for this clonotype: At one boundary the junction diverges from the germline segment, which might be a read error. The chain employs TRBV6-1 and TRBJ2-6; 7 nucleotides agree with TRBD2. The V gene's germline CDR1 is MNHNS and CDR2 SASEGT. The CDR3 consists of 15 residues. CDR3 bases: TGTGCCGGCGGCGGGGGACCTAGTGAGGCCAACATCCTGATTTTC. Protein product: CAGGGGPSEANILIF.

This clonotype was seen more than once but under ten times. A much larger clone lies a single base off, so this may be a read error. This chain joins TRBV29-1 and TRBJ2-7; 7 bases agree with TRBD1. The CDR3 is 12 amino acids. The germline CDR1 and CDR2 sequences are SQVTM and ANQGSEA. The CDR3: CSIEGQYYEQYF. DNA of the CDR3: TGCAGCATTGAGGGACAGTACTACGAGCAGTACTTC.

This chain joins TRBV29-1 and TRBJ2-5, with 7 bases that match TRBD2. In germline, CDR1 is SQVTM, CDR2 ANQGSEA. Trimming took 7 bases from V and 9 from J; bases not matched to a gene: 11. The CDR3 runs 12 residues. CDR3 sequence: CSGGRTREAQYF. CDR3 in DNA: TGCAGCGGGGGTAGAACCCGGGAGGCCCAGTACTTC.

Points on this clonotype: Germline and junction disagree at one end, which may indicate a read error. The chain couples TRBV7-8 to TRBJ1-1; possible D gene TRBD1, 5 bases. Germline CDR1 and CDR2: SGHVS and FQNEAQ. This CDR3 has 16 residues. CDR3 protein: CASGLRGKSPDTEAFF. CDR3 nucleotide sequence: TGTGCCAGCGGCTTAAGGGGCAAATCTCCGGACACTGAAGCTTTCTTT.

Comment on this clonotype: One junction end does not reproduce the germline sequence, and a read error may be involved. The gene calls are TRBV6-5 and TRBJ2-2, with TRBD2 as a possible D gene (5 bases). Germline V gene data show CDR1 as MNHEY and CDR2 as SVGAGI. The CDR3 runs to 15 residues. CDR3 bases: TGTGCCAACTGCACCAGGAGGCCGATCACCGGGGAACTGTTTTTT. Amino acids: CANCTRRPITGELFF.

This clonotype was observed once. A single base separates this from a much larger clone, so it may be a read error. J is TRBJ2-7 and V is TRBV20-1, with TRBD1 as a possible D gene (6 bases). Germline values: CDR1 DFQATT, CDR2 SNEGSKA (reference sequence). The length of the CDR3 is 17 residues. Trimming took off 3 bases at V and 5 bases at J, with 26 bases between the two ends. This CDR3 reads CSASNPSQGPGVHEQYF. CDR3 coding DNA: TGCAGTGCTAGTAATCCGTCACAGGGCCCCGGGGTCCACGAGCAGTACTTC.

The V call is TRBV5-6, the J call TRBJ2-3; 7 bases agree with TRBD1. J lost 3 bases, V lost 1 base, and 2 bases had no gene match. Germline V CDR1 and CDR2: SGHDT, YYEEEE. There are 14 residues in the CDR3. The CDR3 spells CASSLRGPTDTQYF. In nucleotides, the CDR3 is TGTGCCAGCAGCTTGAGGGGGCCGACAGATACGCAGTATTTT.

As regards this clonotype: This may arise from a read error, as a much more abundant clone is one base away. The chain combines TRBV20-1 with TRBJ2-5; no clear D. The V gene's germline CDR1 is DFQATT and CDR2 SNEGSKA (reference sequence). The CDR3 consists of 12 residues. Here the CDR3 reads CNAVRLRGTQYF. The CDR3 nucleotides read TGCAATGCCGTTCGGCTCAGAGGGACCCAGTACTTC.

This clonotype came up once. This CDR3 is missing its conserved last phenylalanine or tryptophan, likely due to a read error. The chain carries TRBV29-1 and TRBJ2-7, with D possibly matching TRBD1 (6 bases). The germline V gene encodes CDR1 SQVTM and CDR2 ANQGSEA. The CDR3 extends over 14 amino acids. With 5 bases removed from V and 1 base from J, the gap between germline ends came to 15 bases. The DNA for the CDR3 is TGCAGCGTTAGCCTCAGACAGGTTTCCTACGAGCAGTACCTC. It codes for CSVSLRQVSYEQYL.

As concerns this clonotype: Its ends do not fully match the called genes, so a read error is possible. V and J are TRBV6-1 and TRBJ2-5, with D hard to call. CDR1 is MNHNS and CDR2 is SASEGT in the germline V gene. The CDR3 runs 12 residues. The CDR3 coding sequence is TGTGCCAGCAATGGTCCCGAAGAGACCCAGTGCTTC. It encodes CASNGPEETQCF.

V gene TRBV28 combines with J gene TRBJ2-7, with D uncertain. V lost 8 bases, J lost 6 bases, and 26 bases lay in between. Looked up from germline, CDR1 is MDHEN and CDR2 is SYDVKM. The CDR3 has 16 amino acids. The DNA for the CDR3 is TGTGCCAGCGGTCAACCGTGCCGCCCGGTGCGACGCGAGCAGTACTTC. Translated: CASGQPCRPVRREQYF.

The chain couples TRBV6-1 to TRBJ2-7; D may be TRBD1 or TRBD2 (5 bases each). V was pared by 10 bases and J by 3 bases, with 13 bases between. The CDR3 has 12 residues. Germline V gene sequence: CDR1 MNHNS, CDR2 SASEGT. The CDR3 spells CANTRGYYEQYF. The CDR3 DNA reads TGTGCCAACACTAGGGGCTACTACGAGCAGTACTTC.

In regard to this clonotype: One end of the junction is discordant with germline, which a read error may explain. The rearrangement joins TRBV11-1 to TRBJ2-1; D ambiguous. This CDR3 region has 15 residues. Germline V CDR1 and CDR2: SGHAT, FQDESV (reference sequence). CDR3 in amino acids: CASSLNPSTGDEQFF. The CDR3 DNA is TGTGCCAGCAGCCTGAATCCTTCGACGGGCGATGAGCAGTTTTTC.

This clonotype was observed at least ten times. Here the CDR3 reads CASSDWNQPQHF. The CDR3 DNA reads as TGCGCCAGCAGTGACTGGAATCAGCCCCAGCATTTT. The chain is built from TRBV10-2 and TRBJ1-5; D is ambiguous. The CDR3 has 12 amino acids. Germline CDR1 is WSHSY and CDR2 is SAAADI. V was shortened by 3 bases and J by 4 bases, with 4 bases between the two germline ends.

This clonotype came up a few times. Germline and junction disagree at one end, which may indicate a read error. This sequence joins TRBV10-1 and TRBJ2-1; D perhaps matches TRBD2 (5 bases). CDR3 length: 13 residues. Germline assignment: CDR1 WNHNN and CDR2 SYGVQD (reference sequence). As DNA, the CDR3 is TGCGCCGGCAGTGAGAATTCGGGGAATGAGCAGCTCTTC. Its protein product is CAGSENSGNEQLF.

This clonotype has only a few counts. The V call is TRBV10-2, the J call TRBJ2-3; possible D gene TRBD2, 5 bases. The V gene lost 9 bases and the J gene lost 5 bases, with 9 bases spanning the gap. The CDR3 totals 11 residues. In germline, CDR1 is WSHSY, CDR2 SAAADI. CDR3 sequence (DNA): TGCGCCAGTAGTAGCGTAGATACGCAGTATTTT. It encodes CASSSVDTQYF.

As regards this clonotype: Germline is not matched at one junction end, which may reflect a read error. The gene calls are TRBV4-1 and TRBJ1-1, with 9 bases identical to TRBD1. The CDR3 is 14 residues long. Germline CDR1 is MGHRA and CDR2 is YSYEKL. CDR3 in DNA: TGCGCCAGCAGACACCGCACAGGGGGCACTGAAGCTTCCTTT. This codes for CASRHRTGGTEASF.

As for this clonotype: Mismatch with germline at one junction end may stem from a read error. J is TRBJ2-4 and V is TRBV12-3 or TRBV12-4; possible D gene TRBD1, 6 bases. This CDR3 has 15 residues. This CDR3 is CAGSLGAVDSAPIYF. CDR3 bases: TGTGCCGGCAGTTTAGGAGCGGTGGACAGTGCGCCAATTTACTTC.

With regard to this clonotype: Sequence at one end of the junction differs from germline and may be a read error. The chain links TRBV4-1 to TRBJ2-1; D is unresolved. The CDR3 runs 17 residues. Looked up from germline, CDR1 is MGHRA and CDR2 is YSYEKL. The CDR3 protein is CASSQDRLERPYDEQFF. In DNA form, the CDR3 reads TGCGCCAGCAGCCAAGATCGTCTGGAGAGGCCCTACGATGAGCAGTTCTTT.

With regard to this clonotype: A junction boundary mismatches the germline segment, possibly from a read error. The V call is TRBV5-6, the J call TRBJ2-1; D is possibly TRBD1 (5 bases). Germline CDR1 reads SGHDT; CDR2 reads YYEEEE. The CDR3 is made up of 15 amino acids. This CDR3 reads CASSPSRVWGNEQLF. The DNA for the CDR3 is TGTGCCAGCAGCCCGTCTAGGGTTTGGGGCAATGAGCAGTTGTTC.

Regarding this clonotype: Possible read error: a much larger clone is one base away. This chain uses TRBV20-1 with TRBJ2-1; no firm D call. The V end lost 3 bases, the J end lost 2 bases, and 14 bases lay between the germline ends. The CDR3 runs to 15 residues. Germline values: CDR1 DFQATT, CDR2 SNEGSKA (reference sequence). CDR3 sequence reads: CSARPYSGAYNEQFF. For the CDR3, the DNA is TGCAGTGCTAGGCCCTACAGTGGAGCCTACAATGAGCAGTTCTTC.

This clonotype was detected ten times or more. DNA of the CDR3: TGTGCCAGCAGTTCTCCCCGCCCGGGTAGCGGGTACTACGAGCAGTACTTC. It codes for CASSSPRPGSGYYEQYF. This sequence joins TRBV28 and TRBJ2-7, with 7 bases identical to TRBD2. V was clipped by 4 bases and J by 3 bases; unmatched bases: 15. CDR3 length: 17 amino acids. Germline CDR1 MDHEN, CDR2 SYDVKM.

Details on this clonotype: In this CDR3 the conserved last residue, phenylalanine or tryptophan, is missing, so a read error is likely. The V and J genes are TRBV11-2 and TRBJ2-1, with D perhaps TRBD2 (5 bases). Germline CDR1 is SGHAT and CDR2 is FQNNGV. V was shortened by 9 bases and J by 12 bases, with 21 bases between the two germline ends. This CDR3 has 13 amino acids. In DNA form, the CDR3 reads TGTGCCAGTAGCCTGGAGGCCTTCGGGGTGCAGTTCCTC. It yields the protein CASSLEAFGVQFL.